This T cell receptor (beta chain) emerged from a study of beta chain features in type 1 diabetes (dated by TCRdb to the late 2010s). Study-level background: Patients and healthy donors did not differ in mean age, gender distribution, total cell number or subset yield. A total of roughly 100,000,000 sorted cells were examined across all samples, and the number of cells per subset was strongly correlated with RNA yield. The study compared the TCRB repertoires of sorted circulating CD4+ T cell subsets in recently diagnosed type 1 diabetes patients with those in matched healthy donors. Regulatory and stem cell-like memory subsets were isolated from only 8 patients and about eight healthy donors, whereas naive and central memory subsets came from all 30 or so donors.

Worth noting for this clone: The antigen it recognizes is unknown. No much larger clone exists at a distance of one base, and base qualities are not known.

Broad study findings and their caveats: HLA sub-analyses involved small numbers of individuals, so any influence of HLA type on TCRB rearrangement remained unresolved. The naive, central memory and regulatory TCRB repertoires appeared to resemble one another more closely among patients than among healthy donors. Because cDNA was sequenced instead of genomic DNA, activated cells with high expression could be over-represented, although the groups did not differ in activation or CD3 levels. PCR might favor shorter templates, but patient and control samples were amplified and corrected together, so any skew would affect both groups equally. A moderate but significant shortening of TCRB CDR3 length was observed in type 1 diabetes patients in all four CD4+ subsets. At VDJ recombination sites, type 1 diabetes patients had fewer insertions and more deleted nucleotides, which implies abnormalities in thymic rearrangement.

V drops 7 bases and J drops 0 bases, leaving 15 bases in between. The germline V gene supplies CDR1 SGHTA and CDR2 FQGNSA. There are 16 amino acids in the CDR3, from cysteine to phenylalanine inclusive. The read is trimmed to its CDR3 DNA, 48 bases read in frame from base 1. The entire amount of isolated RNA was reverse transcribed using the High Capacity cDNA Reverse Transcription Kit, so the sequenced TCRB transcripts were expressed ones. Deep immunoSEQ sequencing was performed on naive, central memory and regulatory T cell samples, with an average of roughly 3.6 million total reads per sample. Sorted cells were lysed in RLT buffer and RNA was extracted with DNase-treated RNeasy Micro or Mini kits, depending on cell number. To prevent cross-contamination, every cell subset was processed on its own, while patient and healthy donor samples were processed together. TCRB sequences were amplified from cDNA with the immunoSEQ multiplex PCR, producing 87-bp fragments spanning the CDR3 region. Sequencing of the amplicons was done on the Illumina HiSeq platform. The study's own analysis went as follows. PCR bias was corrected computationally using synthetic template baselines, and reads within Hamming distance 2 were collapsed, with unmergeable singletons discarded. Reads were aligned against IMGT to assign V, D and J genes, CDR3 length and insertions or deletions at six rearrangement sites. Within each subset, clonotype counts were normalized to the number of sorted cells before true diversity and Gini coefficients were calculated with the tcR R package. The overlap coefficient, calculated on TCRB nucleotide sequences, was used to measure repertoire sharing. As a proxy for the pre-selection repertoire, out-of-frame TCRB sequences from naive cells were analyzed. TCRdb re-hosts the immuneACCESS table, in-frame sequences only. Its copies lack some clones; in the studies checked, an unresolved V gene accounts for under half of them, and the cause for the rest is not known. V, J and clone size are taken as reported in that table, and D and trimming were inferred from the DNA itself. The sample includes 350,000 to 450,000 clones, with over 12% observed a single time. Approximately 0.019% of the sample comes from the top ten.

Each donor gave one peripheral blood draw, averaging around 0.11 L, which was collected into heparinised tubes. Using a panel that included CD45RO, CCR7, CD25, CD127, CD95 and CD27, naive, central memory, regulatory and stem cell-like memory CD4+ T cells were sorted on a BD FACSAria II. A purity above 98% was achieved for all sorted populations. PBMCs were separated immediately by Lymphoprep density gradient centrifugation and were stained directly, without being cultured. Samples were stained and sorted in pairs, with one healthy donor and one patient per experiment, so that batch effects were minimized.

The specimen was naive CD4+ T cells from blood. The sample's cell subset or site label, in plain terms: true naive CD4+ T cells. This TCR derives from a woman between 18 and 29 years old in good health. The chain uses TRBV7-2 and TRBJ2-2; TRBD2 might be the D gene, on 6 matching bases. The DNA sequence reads TGTGCCAGCACTAAGCGGGCGTTCGCGAACACCGGGGAGCTGTTTTTT. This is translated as CASTKRAFANTGELFF.